The clone carrying this TCR beta chain turned up a few times. Its antigen is not identified. This sample stems from a study of blood T cells in healthy people across ages. Study conclusions and caveats: The CMV status of each donor remained undetermined, and this could have confounded shifts in expanded clonotypes.

A J-beta primer mix and a sample-barcoded 5' primer were used in a second PCR of about 7 to 12 cycles. A template-switch adaptor that had 12 random nucleotides put a tag on each cDNA molecule. One entry per CDR3 protein results from TCRdb running MiXCR on the 5' RACE reads. This sample has around 710,000 distinct CDR3 sequences; more than 40% occur once, and the top ten carry 20% to 25%. V gave up 3 bases and J gave up 10 bases, with 9 bases separating them. The CDR3 loop spans 12 amino acids. In terms of origin and age, donors were healthy Caucasian individuals from Russia aged about 6 to 90. The receptor's source is a woman aged 55-70 years in good health. This chain uses TRBV12-3 or TRBV12-4 with TRBJ1-4; D gene ambiguous. The sequencing input was blood. CDR3 bases: TGTGCCAGCAGTTTTGACGGACTAAAACTGTTTTTT. Protein: CASSFDGLKLFF.